This is a list of T cell receptor beta chains from one sample in a study of T cell clones after liver transplantation. TCRdb's copy holds only in-frame clones and misses some; the assay was immunoSEQ multiplex PCR. The data hold about 51,000 clones, with around 85% observed a single time. The sequences come from CD8+ T cells from blood, collected 12 months after liver transplant. Receptor source: a human patient who received a liver transplant. Some T cells may be graft donor cells. Both conserved end residues are part of each CDR3. The D gene is left open where the match is weak. Clone size is stated in some rows and not others, as once, few, many or a class when expanded.

TRBV5-1	13	.	TRBJ1-1	.	CASSSGQHHEAFF	TGCGCCAGCAGCTCCGGACAGCACCATGAAGCTTTCTTT
TRBV4-3	16	TRBD1	TRBJ1-4	few	CASSQDPGTGVEKLFF	TGCGCCAGCAGCCAAGATCCGGGGACAGGCGTTGAAAAACTGTTTTTT
TRBV9	13	.	TRBJ1-1	.	CASSVEGGTEAFF	TGTGCCAGCAGCGTAGAAGGAGGCACTGAAGCTTTCTTT
TRBV2	16	TRBD1	TRBJ1-5	.	CASDTGGAYPNQPQHF	TGTGCCAGCGATACAGGGGGCGCTTACCCCAATCAGCCCCAGCATTTT
TRBV29-1	13	TRBD1	TRBJ1-1	.	CSVEEGGITEAFF	TGCAGCGTTGAGGAAGGGGGCATCACTGAAGCTTTCTTT
TRBV7-9	16	.	TRBJ2-2	few	CASSTRAFKMDGELFF	TGTGCCAGCAGCACCCGGGCCTTTAAAATGGACGGGGAGCTGTTTTTT
TRBV5-6	16	TRBD1	TRBJ2-1	.	CASSPGRDRGYNEQFF	TGTGCCAGCAGCCCAGGCCGGGACAGGGGCTACAATGAGCAGTTCTTC
TRBV5-5	16	TRBD1	TRBJ1-2	.	CASSLWAGQGDYGYTF	TGTGCCAGCAGCTTATGGGCGGGGCAGGGGGACTATGGCTACACCTTC
TRBV5-1	15	TRBD1	TRBJ2-1	.	CASSLGQGAYNEQFF	TGCGCCAGCAGCTTGGGACAGGGGGCCTACAATGAGCAGTTCTTC
TRBV2	10	.	TRBJ1-1	once	CASSEWQAFF	TGTGCCAGCAGTGAATGGCAAGCTTTCTTT
TRBV5-6	14	TRBD2	TRBJ2-3	.	CASSLGGSTDTQYF	TGTGCCAGCAGCCTGGGAGGGTCAACAGATACGCAGTATTTT
TRBV7-9	14	.	TRBJ1-5	.	CASSLSVSNQPQHF	TGTGCCAGCAGCTTAAGTGTGAGCAATCAGCCCCAGCATTTT
TRBV19	15	TRBD2	TRBJ2-1	once	CASRPLAGGTNEQFF	TGTGCCAGTAGGCCTCTAGCGGGAGGCACCAATGAGCAGTTCTTC
TRBV4-3	15	.	TRBJ2-1	.	CASSQDEGSYNEQFF	TGCGCCAGCAGCCAAGACGAGGGATCTTACAATGAGCAGTTCTTC
TRBV18	13	.	TRBJ2-7	once	CASSPGFIDEQYF	TGTGCCAGCTCACCAGGGTTTATCGACGAGCAGTACTTC
TRBV25-1	14	.	TRBJ2-1	.	CASSEPYRPLEQFF	TGTGCCAGCAGTGAGCCCTACCGACCGCTTGAGCAGTTCTTC
TRBV6-9	14	.	TRBJ1-4	once	CASSYGTVGEKLFF	TGTGCCAGCAGTTACGGTACAGTAGGTGAAAAACTGTTTTTT
TRBV5-4	14	.	TRBJ1-1	.	CASSLTALNTEAFF	TGTGCCAGCAGCCTGACAGCCTTGAACACTGAAGCTTTCTTT
TRBV7-2	12	.	TRBJ2-7	.	CASSLPSYEQYF	TGTGCCAGCAGTCTTCCATCCTACGAGCAGTACTTC
TRBV27	16	TRBD2	TRBJ2-7	.	CASSPRGGVRAYEQYF	TGTGCCAGCAGTCCCCGGGGGGGAGTGAGAGCCTACGAGCAGTACTTC
TRBV28	17	TRBD1	TRBJ1-5	.	CASSSFLEDRYNQPQHF	TGTGCCAGCAGCAGCTTCCTTGAGGACAGGTACAATCAGCCCCAGCATTTT
TRBV5-4	14	TRBD1	TRBJ2-7	.	CASSPGTGAYEQYF	TGTGCCAGCAGCCCCGGGACAGGTGCTTACGAGCAGTACTTC
TRBV28	14	.	TRBJ2-1	.	CASSLRTPYNEQFF	TGTGCCAGCAGTCTTAGGACTCCTTACAATGAGCAGTTCTTC
TRBV14	17	TRBD2	TRBJ2-5	once	CASSQDPPAGEGETQYF	TGTGCCAGCAGCCAAGATCCCCCGGCGGGAGAGGGAGAGACCCAGTACTTC